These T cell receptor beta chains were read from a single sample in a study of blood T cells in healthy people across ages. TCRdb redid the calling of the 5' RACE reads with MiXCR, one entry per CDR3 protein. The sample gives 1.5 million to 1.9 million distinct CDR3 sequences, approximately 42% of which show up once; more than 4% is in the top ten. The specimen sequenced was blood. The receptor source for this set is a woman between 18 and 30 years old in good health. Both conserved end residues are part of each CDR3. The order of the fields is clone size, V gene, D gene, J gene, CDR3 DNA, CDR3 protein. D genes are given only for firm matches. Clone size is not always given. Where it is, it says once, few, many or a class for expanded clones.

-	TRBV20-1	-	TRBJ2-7	TGCAGTGCTCCCGACCGCCACAGGGTAAACTACAATGAGCAGTACTTC	CSAPDRHRVNYNEQYF
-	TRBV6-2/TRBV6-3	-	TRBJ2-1	TGTGCCAGCAGTGACCAGGGCAGAAACAATGAGCAGTTCTTC	CASSDQGRNNEQFF
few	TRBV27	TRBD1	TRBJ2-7	TGTGCCAGCAGCGGACAGGGGTACTCCTACGAGCAGTACTTC	CASSGQGYSYEQYF
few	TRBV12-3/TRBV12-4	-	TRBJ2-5	TGTGCCAGCAATGGGGGGCAAGAGACCCAGTACTTC	CASNGGQETQYF
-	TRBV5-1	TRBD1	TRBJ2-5	TGTGCCAGCAGCCTTGGGACAGCCGGAGAGACCCAGTACTTC	CASSLGTAGETQYF
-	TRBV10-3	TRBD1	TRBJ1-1	TGTGCCATCAGTTCGGACAGGGGGGCAACTGAAGCTTTCTTT	CAISSDRGATEAFF
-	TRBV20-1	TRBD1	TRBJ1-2	TGCAGTGCTATAGGACAGGGGGAGGGAATGGGCACCTTC	CSAIGQGEGMGTF
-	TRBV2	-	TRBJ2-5	TGTGCCAGCAGTGTCAACCCCCGGGACTCCACCGAGGAGACCCAGTACTTC	CASSVNPRDSTEETQYF
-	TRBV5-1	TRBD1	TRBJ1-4	TGCGCCAGCAGCTTTGAGGCAGGGGGCAGTGAAAAACTGTTTTTT	CASSFEAGGSEKLFF
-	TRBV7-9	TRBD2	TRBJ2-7	TGTGCCAGCAGCGCAACTAGCGGGAGTTACAATGAGCAGTACTTC	CASSATSGSYNEQYF
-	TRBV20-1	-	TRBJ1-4	TGCAGTGCCCTGGACATTGGTAATGAAAAACTGTTTTTT	CSALDIGNEKLFF
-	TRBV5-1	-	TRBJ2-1	TGCGCCAGCAAGGACAACCACAATGAGCAGTTCTTC	CASKDNHNEQFF
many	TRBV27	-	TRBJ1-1	TGTGCCAGCAGTTTCGGAGGGGGAGGGACTGAAGCTTTCTTT	CASSFGGGGTEAFF
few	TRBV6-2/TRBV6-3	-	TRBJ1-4	TGTGCCAGCGGAGGGCGGACTAATGAAAAACTGTTTTTT	CASGGRTNEKLFF
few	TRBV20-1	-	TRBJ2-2	TGCAGTGCTAGAGAGTTCAGAAAAAACACCGGGGAGCTGTTTTTT	CSAREFRKNTGELFF
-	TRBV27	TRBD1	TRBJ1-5	TGTGCCAGCAGATTTATTGGACAGGGGGGCAATCAGCCCCAGCATTTT	CASRFIGQGGNQPQHF
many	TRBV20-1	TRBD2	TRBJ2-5	TGCAGTGCTGGGGCGAGCAATAGCGGGCCTCAAGAGACCCAGTACTTC	CSAGASNSGPQETQYF
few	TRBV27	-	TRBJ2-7	TGTGCCAGCAGGCCCCGAATAGGATACGAGCAGTACTTC	CASRPRIGYEQYF
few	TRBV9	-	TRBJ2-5	TGTGCACGTAGGTGGGAGCGGGTGGAAGAGACCCAGTACTTC	CARRWERVEETQYF
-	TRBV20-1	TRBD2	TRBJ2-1	TGCAGTGCTAGATCCCTACTAGCGACGAATTACAATGAGCAGTTCTTC	CSARSLLATNYNEQFF
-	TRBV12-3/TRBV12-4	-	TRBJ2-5	TGTGCCAGCAGTTTAGCTGCCCGGGGCTCAGAGACCCAGTACTTC	CASSLAARGSETQYF
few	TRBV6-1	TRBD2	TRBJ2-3	TGTGCCAGCAGAAGCGTTAGGCTAGCGGGTAGCACAGATACGCAGTATTTT	CASRSVRLAGSTDTQYF
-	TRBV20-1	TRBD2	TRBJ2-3	TGCAGTGCTACGGGACTAGTAATAGATACGCAGTATTTT	CSATGLVIDTQYF